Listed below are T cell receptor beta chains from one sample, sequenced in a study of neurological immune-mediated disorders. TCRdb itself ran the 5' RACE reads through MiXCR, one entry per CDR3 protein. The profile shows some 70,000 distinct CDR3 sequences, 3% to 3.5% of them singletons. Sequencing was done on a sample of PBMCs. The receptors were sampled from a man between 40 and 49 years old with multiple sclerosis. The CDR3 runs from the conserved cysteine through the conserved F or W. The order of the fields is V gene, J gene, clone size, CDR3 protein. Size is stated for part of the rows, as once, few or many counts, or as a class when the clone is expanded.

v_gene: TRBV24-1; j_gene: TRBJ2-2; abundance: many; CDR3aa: CATSRRNGGIDTGELFF
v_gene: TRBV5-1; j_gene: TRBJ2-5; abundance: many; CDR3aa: CASSLEETQYF
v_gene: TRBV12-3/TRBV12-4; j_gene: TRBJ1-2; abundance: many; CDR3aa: CASSLGEVNYGYTF
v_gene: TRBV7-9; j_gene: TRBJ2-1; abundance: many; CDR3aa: CASSLGPDEQFF
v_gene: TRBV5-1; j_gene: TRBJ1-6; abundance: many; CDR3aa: CASSFEGPGGNSPLHF
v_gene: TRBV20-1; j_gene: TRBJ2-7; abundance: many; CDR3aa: CSASDRASYEQYF
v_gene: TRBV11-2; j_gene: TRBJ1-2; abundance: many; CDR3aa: CASSFPRDNNPLNYGYTF
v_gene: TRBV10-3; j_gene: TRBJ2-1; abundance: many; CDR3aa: CAISSSGSSNEQFF
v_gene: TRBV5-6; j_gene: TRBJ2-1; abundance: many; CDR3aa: CASILVTGGSSTYNEQFF
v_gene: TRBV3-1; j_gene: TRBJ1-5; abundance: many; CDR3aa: CASSQRRDRVRGPQHF
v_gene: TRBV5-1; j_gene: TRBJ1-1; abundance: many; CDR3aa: CASSLAQGVNTEAFF
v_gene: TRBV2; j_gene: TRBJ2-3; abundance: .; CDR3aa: CAIRRLAGTSDTQYF
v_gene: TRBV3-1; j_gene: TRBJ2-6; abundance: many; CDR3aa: CASSQQIAGGLSGANVLTF
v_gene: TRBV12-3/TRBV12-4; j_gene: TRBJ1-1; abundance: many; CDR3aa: CASIEDTEAFF
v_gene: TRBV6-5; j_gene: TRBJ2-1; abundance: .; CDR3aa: CASRARAGAVYNEQFF
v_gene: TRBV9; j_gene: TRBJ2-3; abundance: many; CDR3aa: CASSVRGLAQPDTQYF
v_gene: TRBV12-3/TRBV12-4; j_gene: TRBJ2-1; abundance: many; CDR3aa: CAIGGREQFF
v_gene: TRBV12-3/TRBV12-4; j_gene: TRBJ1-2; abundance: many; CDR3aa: CASSLRQNGGYTF
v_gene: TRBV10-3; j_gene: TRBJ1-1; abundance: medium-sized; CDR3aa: CAITANMNTEAFF
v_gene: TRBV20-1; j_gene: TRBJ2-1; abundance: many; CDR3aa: CSARVTVGASGGANNEQFF
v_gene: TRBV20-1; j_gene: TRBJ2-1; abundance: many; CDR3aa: CSASRGDEQFF
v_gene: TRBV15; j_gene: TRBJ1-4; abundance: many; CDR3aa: CATSITRGDEKLFF
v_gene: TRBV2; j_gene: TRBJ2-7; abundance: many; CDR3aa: CASSVLGPYEQYF
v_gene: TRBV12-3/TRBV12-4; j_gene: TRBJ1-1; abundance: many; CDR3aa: CASSYVTAFF
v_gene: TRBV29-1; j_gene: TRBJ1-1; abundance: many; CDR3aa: CSVPNWTGNRDEAFF
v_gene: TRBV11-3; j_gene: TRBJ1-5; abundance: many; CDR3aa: CASSYEAGDWDQPQHF
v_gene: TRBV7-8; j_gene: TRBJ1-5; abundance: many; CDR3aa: CASSDNFGFYSNQPQHF
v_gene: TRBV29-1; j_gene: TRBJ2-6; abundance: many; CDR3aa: CSVAGGGRGNSGANVLTF
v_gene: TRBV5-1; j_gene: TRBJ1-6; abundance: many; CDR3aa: CASSLEINNSPLHF
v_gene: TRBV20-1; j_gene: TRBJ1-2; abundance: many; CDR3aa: CSVSREPHYGYTF
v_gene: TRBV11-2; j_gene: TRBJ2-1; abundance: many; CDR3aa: CASSLAQANEQFF
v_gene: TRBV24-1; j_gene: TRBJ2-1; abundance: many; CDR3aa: CATSDLTINFNEQFF
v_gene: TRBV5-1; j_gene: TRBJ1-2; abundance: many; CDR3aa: CASSTEYGYTF
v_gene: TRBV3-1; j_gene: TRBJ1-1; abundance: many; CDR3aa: CASSRLKGGGNTEAFF
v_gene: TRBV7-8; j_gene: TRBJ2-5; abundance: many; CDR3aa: CASGPPSRETQYF
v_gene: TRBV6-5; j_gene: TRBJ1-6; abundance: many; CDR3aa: CASSAWGAGSPLHF
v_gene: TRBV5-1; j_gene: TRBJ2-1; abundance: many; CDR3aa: CASSLTTSGGNEQFF